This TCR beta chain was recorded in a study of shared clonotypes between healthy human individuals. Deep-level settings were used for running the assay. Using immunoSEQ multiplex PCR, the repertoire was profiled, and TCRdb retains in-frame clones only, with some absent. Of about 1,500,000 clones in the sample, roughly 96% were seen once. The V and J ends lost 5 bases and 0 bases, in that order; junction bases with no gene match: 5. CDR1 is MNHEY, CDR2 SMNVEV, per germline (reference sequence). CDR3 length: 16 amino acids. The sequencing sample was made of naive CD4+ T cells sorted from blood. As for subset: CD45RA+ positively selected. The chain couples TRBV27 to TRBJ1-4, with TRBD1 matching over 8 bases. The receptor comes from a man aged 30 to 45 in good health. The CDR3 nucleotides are TGTGCCAGCAGTCCCTGGGGACAGGCAACTAATGAAAAACTGTTTTTT. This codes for CASSPWGQATNEKLFF.